This T cell receptor (beta chain) was captured by sequencing in a study of cytomegalovirus exposure and HLA in healthy donors. In germline, CDR1 is SGHAT, CDR2 FQNNGV. The CDR3 spans 17 residues. V lost 2 bases and J 4 bases, leaving 20 bases between the germline ends. Primers for the PCR totalled 60 Vbeta and 13 Jbeta. Only in-frame clones appear in the TCRdb table, and some are missing; sequencing was by immunoSEQ multiplex PCR. The table records under 200,000 clones, roughly 68% of them present only once. The J gene is TRBJ1-1, the V gene TRBV11-2; TRBD1 might be the D (5 bases). The sample comprised PBMCs. The TCR comes from a woman in her twenties or thirties in good health and CMV-seronegative. The CDR3 reads CASSLIGRIRGGTEAFF. In DNA, the CDR3 is TGTGCCAGCAGCTTAATTGGGCGTATTAGGGGAGGCACTGAAGCTTTCTTT.